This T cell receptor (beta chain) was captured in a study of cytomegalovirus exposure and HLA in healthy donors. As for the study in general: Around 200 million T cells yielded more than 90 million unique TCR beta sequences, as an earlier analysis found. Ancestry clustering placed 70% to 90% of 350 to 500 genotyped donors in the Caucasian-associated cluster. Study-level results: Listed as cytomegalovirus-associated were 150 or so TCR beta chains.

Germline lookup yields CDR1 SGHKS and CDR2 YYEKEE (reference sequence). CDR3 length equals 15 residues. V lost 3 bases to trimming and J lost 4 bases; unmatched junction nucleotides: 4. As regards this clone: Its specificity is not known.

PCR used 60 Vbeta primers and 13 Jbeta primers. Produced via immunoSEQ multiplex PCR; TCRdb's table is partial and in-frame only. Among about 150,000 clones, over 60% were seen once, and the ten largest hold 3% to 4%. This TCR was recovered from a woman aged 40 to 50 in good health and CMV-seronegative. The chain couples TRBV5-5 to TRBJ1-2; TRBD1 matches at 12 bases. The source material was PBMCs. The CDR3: CASSWGQGATYGYTF. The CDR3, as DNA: TGTGCCAGCAGCTGGGGACAGGGGGCCACCTATGGCTACACCTTC.